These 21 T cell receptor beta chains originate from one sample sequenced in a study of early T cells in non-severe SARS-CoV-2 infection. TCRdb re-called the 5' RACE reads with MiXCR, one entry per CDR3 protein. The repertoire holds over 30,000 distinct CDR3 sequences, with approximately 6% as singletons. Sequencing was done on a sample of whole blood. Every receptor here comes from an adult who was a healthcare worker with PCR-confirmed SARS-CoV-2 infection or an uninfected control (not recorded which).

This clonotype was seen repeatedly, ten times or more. This chain's CDR3 is CASTGGKETQYF. The CDR3 DNA follows: TGTGCCAGCACCGGTGGGAAAGAGACCCAGTACTTC. This chain uses TRBV28 with TRBJ2-5; D is ambiguous. The ends were cut back, 7 bases at V and 3 bases at J, with 9 bases in the middle. The CDR3 extends over 12 amino acids. Germline V gene lookup returns CDR1 MDHEN and CDR2 SYDVKM. Full variable domain (remainder filled in from reference TRBV28 and TRBJ2-5): DVKVTQSSRYLVKRTGEKVFLECVQDMDHENMFWYRQDPGLGLRLIYFSYDVKMKEKGDIPEGYSVSREKKERFSLILESASTNQTSMYLCASTGGKETQYFGPGTRLLVL.

The CDR3, as DNA: TGTGCCAGCTCACCCCCCTTCGGGACAGGGATGAACACTGAAGCTTTCTTT. Translation gives CASSPPFGTGMNTEAFF. V and J are TRBV18 and TRBJ1-1, with 9 bases that match TRBD1. The CDR3 is 17 amino acids. The germline V gene encodes CDR1 KGHSH and CDR2 LQKENI. V was clipped by 3 bases and J by 0 bases; unmatched bases: 8. Full variable domain (rest looked up from reference TRBV18 and TRBJ1-1): NAGVMQNPRHLVRRRGQEARLRCSPMKGHSHVYWYRQLPEEGLKFMVYLQKENIIDESGMPKERFSAEFPKEGPSILRIQQVVRGDSAAYFCASSPPFGTGMNTEAFFGQGTRLTVV.

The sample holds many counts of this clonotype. DNA for the CDR3: TGTGCCATGGGGACAGGGAAGTACGAGCAGTACTTC. Protein product: CAMGTGKYEQYF. The V call is TRBV10-3, the J call TRBJ2-7, with TRBD1 matching over 9 bases. The CDR3 spans 12 residues. Germline CDR1 and CDR2: ENHRY and SYGVKD. V lost 9 bases, J lost 4 bases, and 4 bases stayed unmatched.

Here the CDR3 DNA reads TGTGCCAGCTCACCAACCCGGGACACTGAAGCTTTCTTT. This encodes CASSPTRDTEAFF. The V call is TRBV18, the J call TRBJ1-1, with no clear D. CDR3 size: 13 residues. V lost 2 bases and J 3 bases, leaving 7 bases between the germline ends. Germline V gene lookup returns CDR1 KGHSH and CDR2 LQKENI. The full variable domain, completed using reference TRBV18 and TRBJ1-1, is NAGVMQNPRHLVRRRGQEARLRCSPMKGHSHVYWYRQLPEEGLKFMVYLQKENIIDESGMPKERFSAEFPKEGPSILRIQQVVRGDSAAYFCASSPTRDTEAFFGQGTRLTVV.

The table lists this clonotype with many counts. In nucleotides, the CDR3 is TGTGCCAGCAGCCAAGATCGAACAGGGGGCCTTTCACCCCTCCACTTT. It is translated as CASSQDRTGGLSPLHF. This sequence joins TRBV4-2 and TRBJ1-6, with 9 bases matching TRBD1. CDR3 length: 16 amino acids. Trimming removed 0 bases from V and 9 bases from J; junction bases left unmatched: 6. The V gene's germline CDR1 is LGHNA and CDR2 YNFKEQ.

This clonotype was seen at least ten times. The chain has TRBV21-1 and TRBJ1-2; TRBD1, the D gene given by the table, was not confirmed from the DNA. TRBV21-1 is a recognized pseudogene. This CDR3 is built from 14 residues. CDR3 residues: CASSSARQDTGYTF. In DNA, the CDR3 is TGTGCCAGCAGCTCGGCCCGGCAGGACACTGGCTACACCTTC.

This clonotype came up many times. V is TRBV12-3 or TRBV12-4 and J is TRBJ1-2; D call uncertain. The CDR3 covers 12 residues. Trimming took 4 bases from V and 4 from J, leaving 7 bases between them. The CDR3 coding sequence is TGTGCCAGCAGTTCCTCTGGCTATGGCTACACCTTC. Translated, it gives CASSSSGYGYTF.

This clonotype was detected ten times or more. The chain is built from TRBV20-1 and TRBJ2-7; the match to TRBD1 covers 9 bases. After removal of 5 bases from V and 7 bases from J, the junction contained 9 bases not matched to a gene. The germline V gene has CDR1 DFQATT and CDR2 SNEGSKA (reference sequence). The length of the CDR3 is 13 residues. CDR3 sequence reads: CSAPGQGDWEQYF. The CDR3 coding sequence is TGCAGTGCTCCGGGACAGGGCGATTGGGAGCAGTACTTC.

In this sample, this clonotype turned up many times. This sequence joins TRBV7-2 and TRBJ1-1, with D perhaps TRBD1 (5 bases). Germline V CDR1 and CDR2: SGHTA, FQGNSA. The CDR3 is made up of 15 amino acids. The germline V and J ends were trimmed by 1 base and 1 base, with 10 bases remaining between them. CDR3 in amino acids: CASSLVRQRNTEAFF. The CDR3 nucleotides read TGTGCCAGCAGCTTAGTACGACAGAGGAACACTGAAGCTTTCTTT.

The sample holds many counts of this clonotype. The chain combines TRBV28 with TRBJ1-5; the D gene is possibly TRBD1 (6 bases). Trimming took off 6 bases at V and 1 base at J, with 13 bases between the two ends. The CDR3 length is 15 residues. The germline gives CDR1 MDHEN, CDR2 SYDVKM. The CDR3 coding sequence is TGTGCCAGCAGCTCTTCTACAGGGAGCAATCAGCCCCAGCATTTT. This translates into CASSSSTGSNQPQHF.

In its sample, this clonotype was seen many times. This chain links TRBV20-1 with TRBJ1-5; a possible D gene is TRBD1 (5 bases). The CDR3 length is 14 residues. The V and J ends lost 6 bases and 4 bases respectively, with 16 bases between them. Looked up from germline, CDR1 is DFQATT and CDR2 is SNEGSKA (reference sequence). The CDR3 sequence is CSAPDGGRNQPQHF. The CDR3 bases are TGCAGTGCGCCGGACGGGGGTAGGAATCAGCCCCAGCATTTT.

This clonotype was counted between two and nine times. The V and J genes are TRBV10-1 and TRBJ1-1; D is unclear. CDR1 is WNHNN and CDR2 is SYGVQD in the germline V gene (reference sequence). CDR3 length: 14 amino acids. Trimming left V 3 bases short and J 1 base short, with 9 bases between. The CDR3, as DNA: TGCGCCAGCAGTGATACCCCGGGGAACACTGAAGCTTTCTTT. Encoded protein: CASSDTPGNTEAFF.

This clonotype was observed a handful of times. Here the CDR3 reads CATQRTGGLGYTF. DNA for the CDR3: TGTGCCACCCAAAGGACAGGGGGCCTTGGCTACACCTTC. This rearrangement joins TRBV12-3 or TRBV12-4 to TRBJ1-2, with TRBD1 matching 11 bases. This CDR3 region has 13 residues. With V trimmed by 10 bases and J by 7 bases, 8 bases remained unmatched.

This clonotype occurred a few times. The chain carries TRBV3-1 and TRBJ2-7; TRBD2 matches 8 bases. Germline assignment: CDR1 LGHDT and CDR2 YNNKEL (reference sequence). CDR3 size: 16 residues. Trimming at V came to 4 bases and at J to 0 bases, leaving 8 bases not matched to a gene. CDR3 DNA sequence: TGTGCCAGCAGCCCTTTCGTAGCGGGGACCTCCTACGAGCAGTACTTC. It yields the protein CASSPFVAGTSYEQYF.

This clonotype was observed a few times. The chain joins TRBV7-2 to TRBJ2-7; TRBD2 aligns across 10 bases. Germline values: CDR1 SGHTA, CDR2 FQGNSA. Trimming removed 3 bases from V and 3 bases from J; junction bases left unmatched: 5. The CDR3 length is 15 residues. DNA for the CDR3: TGTGCCAGCAGCTTTCCCGGGACTAGCGACTACGAGCAGTACTTC. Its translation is CASSFPGTSDYEQYF.

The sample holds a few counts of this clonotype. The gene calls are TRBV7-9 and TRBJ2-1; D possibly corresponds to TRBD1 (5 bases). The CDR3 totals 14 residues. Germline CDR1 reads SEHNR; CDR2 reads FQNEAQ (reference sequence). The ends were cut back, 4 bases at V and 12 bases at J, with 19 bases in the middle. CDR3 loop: CASSSPPREIGQFF. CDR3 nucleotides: TGTGCCAGCAGCTCACCCCCCAGGGAAATAGGGCAGTTCTTC.

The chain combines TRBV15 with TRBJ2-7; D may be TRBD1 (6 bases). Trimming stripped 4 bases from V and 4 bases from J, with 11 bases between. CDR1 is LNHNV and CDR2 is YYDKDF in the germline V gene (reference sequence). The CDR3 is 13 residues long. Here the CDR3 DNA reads TGTGCCACCAGCATGGGGCAGGGGTACGAGCAGTACTTC. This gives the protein CATSMGQGYEQYF.

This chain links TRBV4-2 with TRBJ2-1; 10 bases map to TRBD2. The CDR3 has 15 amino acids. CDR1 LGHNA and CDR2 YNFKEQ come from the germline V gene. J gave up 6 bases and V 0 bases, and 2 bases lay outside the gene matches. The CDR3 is CASSQEAGGPNEQFF. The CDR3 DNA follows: TGTGCCAGCAGCCAAGAAGCGGGGGGGCCCAATGAGCAGTTCTTC.

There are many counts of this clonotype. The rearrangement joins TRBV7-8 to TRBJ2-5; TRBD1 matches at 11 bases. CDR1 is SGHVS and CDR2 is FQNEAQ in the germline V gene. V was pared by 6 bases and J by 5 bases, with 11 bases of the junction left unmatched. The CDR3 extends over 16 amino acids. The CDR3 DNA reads TGTGCCAGCAGAACTAGGGGGACAGGGGGAAGTGAGACCCAGTACTTC. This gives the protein CASRTRGTGGSETQYF.

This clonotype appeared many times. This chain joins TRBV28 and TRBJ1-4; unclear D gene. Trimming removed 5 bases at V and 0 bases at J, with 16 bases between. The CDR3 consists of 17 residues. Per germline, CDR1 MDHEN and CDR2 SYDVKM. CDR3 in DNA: TGTGCCAGCAGTCGCAGTCTAGACCCGACAACTAATGAAAAACTGTTTTTT. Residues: CASSRSLDPTTNEKLFF.

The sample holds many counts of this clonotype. The CDR3: CARRTGRGEQYF. DNA for the CDR3: TGTGCCCGACGGACAGGGAGAGGCGAGCAGTACTTC. V is TRBV30 and J is TRBJ2-7; 8 positions match TRBD1. The CDR3 is 12 residues long. Trimming at V came to 8 bases and at J to 6 bases, leaving 9 bases not matched to a gene. Looked up from germline, CDR1 is GTSNPN and CDR2 is SVGIG (reference sequence).